This T cell receptor (beta chain) was captured by sequencing in a study of T-cell reconstitution after alpha-beta-depleted transplantation in children. This CDR3 is 15 amino acids long. The junction had 7 bases not matched to a gene; V was cut back by 3 bases and J by 4 bases. The germline gives CDR1 SNHLY, CDR2 FYNNEI. Preparing the TCRbeta library involved the use of unique molecular identifiers. Using its own MiXCR run on the PCR reads, TCRdb lists one record per CDR3 protein. The sample gives approximately 400,000 distinct CDR3 sequences, about a tenth of which show up once; 4.5% to 7% is in the top ten. This clonotype was recorded only once.

The chain is built from TRBV2 and TRBJ2-3; TRBD2 matches 7 bases. This receptor was identified in a human donor who donated a stem cell graft to a child with acute myeloid leukemia. The specimen was PBMCs from the stem cell graft donor, collected from the stem cell graft. The CDR3 nucleotides read TGTGCCAGCAGTGATTTGGTGGGAGGGCCAGATACGCAGTATTTT. Translation: CASSDLVGGPDTQYF.